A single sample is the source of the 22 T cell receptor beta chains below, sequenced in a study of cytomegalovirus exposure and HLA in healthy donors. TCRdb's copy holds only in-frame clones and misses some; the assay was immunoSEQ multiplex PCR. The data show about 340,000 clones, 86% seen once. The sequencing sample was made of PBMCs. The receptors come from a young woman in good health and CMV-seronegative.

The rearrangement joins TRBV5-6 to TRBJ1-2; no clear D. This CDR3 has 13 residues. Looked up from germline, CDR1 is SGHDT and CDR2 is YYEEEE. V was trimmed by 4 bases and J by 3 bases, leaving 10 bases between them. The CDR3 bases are TGTGCCAGCAGCGGGGAGCTTTACTATGGCTACACCTTC. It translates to CASSGELYYGYTF.

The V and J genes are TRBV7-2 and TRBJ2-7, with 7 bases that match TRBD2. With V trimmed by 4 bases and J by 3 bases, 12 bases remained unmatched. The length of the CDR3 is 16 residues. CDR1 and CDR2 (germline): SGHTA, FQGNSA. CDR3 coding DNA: TGTGCCAGCAGCTGGACCCGGGACTACACCGGCTACGAGCAGTACTTC. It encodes CASSWTRDYTGYEQYF. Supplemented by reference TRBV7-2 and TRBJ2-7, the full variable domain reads GAGVSQSPSNKVTEKGKDVELRCDPISGHTALYWYRQSLGQGLEFLIYFQGNSAPDKSGLPSDRFSAERTGGSVSTLTIQRTQQEDSAVYLCASSWTRDYTGYEQYFGPGTRLTVT.

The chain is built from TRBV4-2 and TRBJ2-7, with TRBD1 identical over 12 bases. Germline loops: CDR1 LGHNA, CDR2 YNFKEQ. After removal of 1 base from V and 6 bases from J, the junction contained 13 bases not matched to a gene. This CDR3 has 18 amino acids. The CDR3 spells CASSQGSVGTGGVAEQYF. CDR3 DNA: TGTGCCAGCAGCCAAGGAAGTGTTGGGACAGGGGGCGTCGCCGAGCAGTACTTC.

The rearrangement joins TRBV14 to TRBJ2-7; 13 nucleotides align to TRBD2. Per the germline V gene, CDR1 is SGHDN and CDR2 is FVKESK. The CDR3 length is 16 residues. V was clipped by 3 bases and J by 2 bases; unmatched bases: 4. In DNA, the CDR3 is TGTGCCAGCAGCCATGCCGGGACTAGCGGGACCTACGAGCAGTACTTC. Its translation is CASSHAGTSGTYEQYF.

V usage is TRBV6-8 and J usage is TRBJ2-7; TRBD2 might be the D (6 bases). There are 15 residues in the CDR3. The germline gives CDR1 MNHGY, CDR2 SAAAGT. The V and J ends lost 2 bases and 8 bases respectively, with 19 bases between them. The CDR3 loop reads CASSYASMKGGKQYF. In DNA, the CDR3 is TGTGCCAGCAGTTACGCGTCGATGAAGGGAGGCAAGCAGTACTTC.

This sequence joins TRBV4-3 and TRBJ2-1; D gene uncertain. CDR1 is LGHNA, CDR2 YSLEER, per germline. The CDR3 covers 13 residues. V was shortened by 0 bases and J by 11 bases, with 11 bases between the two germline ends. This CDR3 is CASSQDWREKQFF. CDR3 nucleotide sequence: TGCGCCAGCAGCCAAGATTGGAGAGAAAAGCAGTTCTTC.

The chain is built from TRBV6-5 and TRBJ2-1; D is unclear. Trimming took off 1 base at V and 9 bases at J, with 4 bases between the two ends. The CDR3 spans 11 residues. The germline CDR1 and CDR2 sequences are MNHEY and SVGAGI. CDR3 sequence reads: CASSYYGEQFF. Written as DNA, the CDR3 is TGTGCCAGCAGTTACTACGGTGAGCAGTTCTTC.

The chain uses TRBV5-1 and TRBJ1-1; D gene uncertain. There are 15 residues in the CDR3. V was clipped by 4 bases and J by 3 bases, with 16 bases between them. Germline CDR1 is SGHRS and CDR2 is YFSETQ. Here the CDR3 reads CASSPPTSSYTEAFF. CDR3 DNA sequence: TGCGCCAGCAGCCCTCCCACATCGTCGTACACTGAAGCTTTCTTT.

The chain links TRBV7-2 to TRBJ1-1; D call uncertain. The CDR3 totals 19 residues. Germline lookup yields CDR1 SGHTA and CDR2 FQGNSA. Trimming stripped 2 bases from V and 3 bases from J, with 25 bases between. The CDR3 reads CASSLSTSEYGVRDTEAFF. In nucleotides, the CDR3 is TGTGCCAGCAGCTTATCGACCAGCGAGTACGGGGTTCGGGACACTGAAGCTTTCTTT.

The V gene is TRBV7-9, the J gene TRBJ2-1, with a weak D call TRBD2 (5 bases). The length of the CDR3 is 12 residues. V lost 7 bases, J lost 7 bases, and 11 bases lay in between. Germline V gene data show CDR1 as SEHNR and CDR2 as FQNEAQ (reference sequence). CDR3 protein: CASMIEGNEQFF. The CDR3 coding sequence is TGTGCCAGCATGATCGAGGGTAATGAGCAGTTCTTC.

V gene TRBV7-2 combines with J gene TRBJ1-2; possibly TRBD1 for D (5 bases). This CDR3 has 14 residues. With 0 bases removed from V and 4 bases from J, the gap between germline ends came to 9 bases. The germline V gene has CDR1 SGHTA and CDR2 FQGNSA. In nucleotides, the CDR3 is TGTGCCAGCAGCTTAGCGCAGGGTGGCTATGGCTACACCTTC. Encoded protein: CASSLAQGGYGYTF.

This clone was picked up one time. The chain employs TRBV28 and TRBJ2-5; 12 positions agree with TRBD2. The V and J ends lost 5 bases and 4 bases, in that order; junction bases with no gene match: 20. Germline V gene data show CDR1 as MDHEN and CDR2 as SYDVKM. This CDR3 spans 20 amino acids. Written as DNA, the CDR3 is TGTGCCAGCAGTCCATATTCCCCGGTTTCTAGCGGGAGGGCGGGAGAGACCCAGTACTTC. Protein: CASSPYSPVSSGRAGETQYF.

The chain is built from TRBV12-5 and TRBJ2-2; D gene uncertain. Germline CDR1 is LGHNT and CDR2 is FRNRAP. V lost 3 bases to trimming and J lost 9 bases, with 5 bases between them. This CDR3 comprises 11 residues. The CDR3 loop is CASGFHRELFF. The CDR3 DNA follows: TGTGCTAGTGGTTTCCATCGGGAGCTGTTTTTT.

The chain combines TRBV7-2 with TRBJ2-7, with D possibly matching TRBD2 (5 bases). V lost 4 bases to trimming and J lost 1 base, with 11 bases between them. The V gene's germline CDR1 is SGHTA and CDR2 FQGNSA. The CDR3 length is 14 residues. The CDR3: CASSSIASSYEQYF. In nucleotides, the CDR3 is TGTGCCAGCAGCTCAATAGCGAGTTCCTACGAGCAGTACTTC. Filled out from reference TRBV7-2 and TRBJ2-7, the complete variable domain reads GAGVSQSPSNKVTEKGKDVELRCDPISGHTALYWYRQSLGQGLEFLIYFQGNSAPDKSGLPSDRFSAERTGGSVSTLTIQRTQQEDSAVYLCASSSIASSYEQYFGPGTRLTVT.

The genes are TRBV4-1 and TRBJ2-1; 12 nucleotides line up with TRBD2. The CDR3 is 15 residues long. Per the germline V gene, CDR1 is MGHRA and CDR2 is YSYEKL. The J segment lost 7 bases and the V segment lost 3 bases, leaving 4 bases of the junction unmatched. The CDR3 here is CASSHRLAGVNEQFF. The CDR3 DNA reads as TGCGCCAGCAGCCACAGACTAGCGGGAGTGAATGAGCAGTTCTTC.

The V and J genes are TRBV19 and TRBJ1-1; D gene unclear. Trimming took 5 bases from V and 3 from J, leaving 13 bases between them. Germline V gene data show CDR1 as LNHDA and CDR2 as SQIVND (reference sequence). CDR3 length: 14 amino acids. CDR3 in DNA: TGTGCCAGTAGTGTTCGTGGGCGCCACACTGAAGCTTTCTTT. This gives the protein CASSVRGRHTEAFF.

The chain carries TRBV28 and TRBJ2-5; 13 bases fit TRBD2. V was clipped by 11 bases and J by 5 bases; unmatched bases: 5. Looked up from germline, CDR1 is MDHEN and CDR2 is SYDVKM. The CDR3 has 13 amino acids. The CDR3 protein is CAGGLAGVETQYF. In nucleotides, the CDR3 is TGTGCCGGCGGACTAGCGGGAGTTGAGACCCAGTACTTC.

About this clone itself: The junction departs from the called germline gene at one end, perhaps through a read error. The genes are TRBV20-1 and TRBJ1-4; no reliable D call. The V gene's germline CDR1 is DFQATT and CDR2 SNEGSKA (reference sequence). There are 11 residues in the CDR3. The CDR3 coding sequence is TGCAGTGCTAGACAAACAGAAAGACTGTTTTTT. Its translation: CSARQTERLFF.

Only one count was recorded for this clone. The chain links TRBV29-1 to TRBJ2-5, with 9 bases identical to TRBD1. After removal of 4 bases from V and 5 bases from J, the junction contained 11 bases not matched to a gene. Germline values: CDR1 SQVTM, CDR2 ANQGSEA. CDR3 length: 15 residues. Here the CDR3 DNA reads TGCAGCGTTGCCCGACAGGGGGGCGCGGGCGAGACCCAGTACTTC. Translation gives CSVARQGGAGETQYF.

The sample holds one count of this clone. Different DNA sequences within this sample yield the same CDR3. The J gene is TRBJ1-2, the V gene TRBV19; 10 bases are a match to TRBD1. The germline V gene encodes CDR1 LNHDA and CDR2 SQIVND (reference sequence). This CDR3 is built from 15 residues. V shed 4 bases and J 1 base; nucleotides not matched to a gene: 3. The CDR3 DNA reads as TGTGCCAGTAGTACAGGACAGGGGGTTAACTATGGCTACACCTTC. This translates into CASSTGQGVNYGYTF.

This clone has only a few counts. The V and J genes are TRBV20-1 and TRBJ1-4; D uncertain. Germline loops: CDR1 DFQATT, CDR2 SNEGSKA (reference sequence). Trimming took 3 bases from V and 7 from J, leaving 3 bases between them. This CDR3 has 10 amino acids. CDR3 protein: CSASSEKLFF. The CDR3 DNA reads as TGCAGTGCTAGCAGTGAAAAACTGTTTTTT.

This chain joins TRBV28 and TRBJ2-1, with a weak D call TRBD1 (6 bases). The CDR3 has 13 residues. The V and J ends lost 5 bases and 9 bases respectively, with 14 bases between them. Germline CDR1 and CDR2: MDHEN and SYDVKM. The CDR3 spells CASSTFLGAEQFF. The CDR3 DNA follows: TGTGCCAGCAGTACCTTTCTGGGGGCTGAGCAGTTCTTC.